The next 29 T cell receptor beta chains were all read from a single sample in a study of blood T cell repertoires in COVID-19. Method: immunoSEQ multiplex PCR; TCRdb's copy keeps in-frame clones and lacks some. The sample yields a few hundred thousand clones, approximately 82% seen once. The sequenced sample was peripheral blood. The receptors were sampled from a man aged 55-75 years who had recovered from COVID-19.

This clone was observed a handful of times. The genes are TRBV4-1 and TRBJ2-7; 9 bases are shared with TRBD2. J lost 9 bases, V lost 0 bases, and 6 bases had no gene match. The CDR3 is 14 amino acids. Germline values: CDR1 MGHRA, CDR2 YSYEKL. CDR3 protein: CASSQDSSGTWQYF. CDR3 nucleotide sequence: TGCGCCAGCAGCCAAGATTCTAGCGGGACTTGGCAGTACTTC.

The CDR3: CASSLVDSRDTQYF. DNA of the CDR3: TGTGCCAGCAGCTTAGTGGACTCCCGAGATACGCAGTATTTT. V gene TRBV7-9 combines with J gene TRBJ2-3, with D perhaps TRBD2 (5 bases). Per germline, CDR1 SEHNR and CDR2 FQNEAQ (reference sequence). Trimming took 1 base from V and 5 from J, leaving 10 bases between them. The CDR3 is made up of 14 amino acids.

The chain carries TRBV5-8 and TRBJ1-1; D is undetermined. Germline CDR1 reads SGHTS; CDR2 reads YDEGEE. There are 14 residues in the CDR3. Trimming pared 2 bases from V and 0 bases from J, leaving 8 bases between. This chain's CDR3 is CASSFRLMNTEAFF. As DNA, the CDR3 is TGTGCCAGCAGCTTCAGGCTTATGAACACTGAAGCTTTCTTT. Supplemented by reference TRBV5-8 and TRBJ1-1, the full variable domain reads EAGVTQSPTHLIKTRGQQATLRCSPISGHTSVYWYQQALGLGLQFLLWYDEGEERNRGNFPPRFSGRQFPNYSSELNVNALELEDSALYLCASSFRLMNTEAFFGQGTRLTVV.

This clone has just one count. V gene TRBV5-5 combines with J gene TRBJ2-7, with D possibly TRBD1 on 5 matching bases. The germline V gene encodes CDR1 SGHKS and CDR2 YYEKEE (reference sequence). V was clipped by 0 bases and J by 6 bases, with 7 bases between them. CDR3 length: 12 residues. CDR3 coding DNA: TGTGCCAGCAGCTTGGCAGGGTCCGAGCAGTACTTC. Amino acid sequence: CASSLAGSEQYF.

The chain joins TRBV7-3 to TRBJ2-5; 8 nucleotides agree with TRBD2. V was clipped by 4 bases and J by 3 bases; unmatched bases: 1. Germline V gene lookup returns CDR1 SGHTA and CDR2 FQGTGA. CDR3 size: 13 residues. As DNA, the CDR3 is TGTGCCAGCAGCTCGGGACTAGAAGAGACCCAGTACTTC. It specifies CASSSGLEETQYF.

This clone was observed a handful of times. The chain is built from TRBV2 and TRBJ2-2; D remains unclear. The CDR3 is 14 amino acids. Trimming removed 7 bases from V and 2 bases from J, with 11 bases in between. CDR1 SNHLY and CDR2 FYNNEI come from the germline V gene. Here the CDR3 DNA reads TGTGCCAGCAAGTCCATGGGCAACACCGGGGAGCTGTTTTTT. This encodes CASKSMGNTGELFF.

CDR3 amino acids: CASSQLLRPEGGYEQYF. The CDR3 DNA reads as TGCGCCAGCAGCCAGCTACTACGACCCGAAGGGGGATACGAGCAGTACTTC. V gene TRBV4-1 combines with J gene TRBJ2-7, with D possibly matching TRBD1 (6 bases). The V end was cut by 3 bases, the J end by 4 bases, with 22 bases between. The CDR3 consists of 17 residues. Germline lookup yields CDR1 MGHRA and CDR2 YSYEKL.

This sequence joins TRBV28 and TRBJ1-4; D is uncertain. In germline, CDR1 is MDHEN, CDR2 SYDVKM. V lost 7 bases, J lost 7 bases, and 16 bases lay in between. The CDR3 is 14 amino acids. This chain's CDR3 is CASTPVSPGEKLFF. The CDR3 DNA reads as TGTGCCAGCACACCGGTCTCACCGGGTGAAAAACTGTTTTTT.

The chain links TRBV28 to TRBJ1-2, with D possibly matching TRBD1 (5 bases). The ends were cut back, 8 bases at V and 3 bases at J, with 7 bases in the middle. Germline V gene lookup returns CDR1 MDHEN and CDR2 SYDVKM. This CDR3 is built from 11 residues. CDR3: CASGDYYGYTF. The CDR3 DNA reads as TGTGCCAGCGGGGACTACTATGGCTACACCTTC.

This chain connects TRBV30 to TRBJ1-5; TRBD1 matches 7 bases. This CDR3 comprises 16 residues. J gave up 0 bases and V 1 base, and 6 bases lay outside the gene matches. CDR1 GTSNPN and CDR2 SVGIG come from the germline V gene (reference sequence). DNA for the CDR3: TGTGCCTGGAGTGGGAAGGGACAGTATAGCAATCAGCCCCAGCATTTT. Translation gives CAWSGKGQYSNQPQHF.

This clone was observed a few times. The chain links TRBV27 to TRBJ2-2, with TRBD2 as a possible D gene (6 bases). Germline V lookup: CDR1 MNHEY, CDR2 SMNVEV (reference sequence). Trimming stripped 10 bases from V and 4 bases from J, with 19 bases between. This CDR3 spans 15 amino acids. The CDR3: CATRGGWVATGELFF. Written as DNA, the CDR3 is TGTGCCACCCGTGGGGGGTGGGTTGCCACCGGGGAGCTGTTTTTT.

The chain joins TRBV5-1 to TRBJ2-7; no clear D. The CDR3 loop spans 12 amino acids. CDR1 is SGHRS and CDR2 is YFSETQ in the germline V gene. The ends were cut back, 1 base at V and 5 bases at J, with 7 bases in the middle. For the CDR3, the DNA is TGCGCCAGCAGCTTGTGGTCAGACGAGCAGTACTTC. It specifies CASSLWSDEQYF.

This sequence joins TRBV29-1 and TRBJ2-1; D not certain. V was cut by 3 bases and J by 6 bases, with 12 bases left in between. The CDR3 covers 13 residues. The germline CDR1 and CDR2 sequences are SQVTM and ANQGSEA. As DNA, the CDR3 is TGCAGCGTTGACTCGTCCGGGTCCAATGAGCAGTTCTTC. This codes for CSVDSSGSNEQFF.

V is TRBV6-1 and J is TRBJ1-6; D remains unclear. Trimming removed 0 bases from V and 0 bases from J, with 9 bases in between. Germline CDR1 MNHNS, CDR2 SASEGT. The CDR3 sequence is 17 residues long. The CDR3 spells CASSEAPGSSYNSPLHF. CDR3 sequence (DNA): TGTGCCAGCAGTGAAGCGCCAGGCTCCTCCTATAATTCACCCCTCCACTTT.

This clone was seen only a few times. The chain joins TRBV6-6 to TRBJ1-5; D is unclear. V lost 0 bases, J lost 3 bases, and 6 bases lay in between. Germline CDR1 MNHNY, CDR2 SVGAGI (reference sequence). The CDR3 runs 14 residues. The CDR3 DNA sequence: TGTGCCAGCAGTTACTCAAACACCAATCAGCCCCAGCATTTT. Residues: CASSYSNTNQPQHF.

The chain combines TRBV15 with TRBJ1-5; 9 nucleotides align to TRBD1. This CDR3 region has 20 residues. V was pared by 2 bases and J by 2 bases, with 16 bases of the junction left unmatched. CDR1 is LNHNV and CDR2 is YYDKDF in the germline V gene (reference sequence). As DNA, the CDR3 is TGTGCCACCAGCAGACACGATCCGGGACAGGGTTGGAAACGCAATCAGCCCCAGCATTTT. Protein: CATSRHDPGQGWKRNQPQHF.

The rearrangement links TRBV11-2 to TRBJ2-2; tentatively, D is TRBD1 (5 bases). V lost 3 bases and J lost 2, with 10 bases in between. The CDR3 contains 15 residues. The germline V gene has CDR1 SGHAT and CDR2 FQNNGV. The CDR3 loop reads CASSFSQGNTGELFF. In nucleotides, the CDR3 is TGTGCCAGCAGCTTTTCCCAGGGAAACACCGGGGAGCTGTTTTTT.

The V gene is TRBV15, the J gene TRBJ2-1, with 7 nucleotides matching TRBD2. The CDR3 covers 15 residues. V dropped 1 base and J dropped 2; count of bases not matched to a gene: 2. CDR1 and CDR2 (germline): LNHNV, YYDKDF (reference sequence). CDR3 sequence: CATSRVAGTYNEQFF. The CDR3 bases are TGTGCCACCAGCAGAGTAGCGGGCACCTACAATGAGCAGTTCTTC.

This clone was seen once. The rearrangement joins TRBV19 to TRBJ2-5, with a possible D match to TRBD1 (7 bases). CDR3 length: 13 residues. Germline values: CDR1 LNHDA, CDR2 SQIVND (reference sequence). V lost 7 bases and J 5 bases, leaving 14 bases between the germline ends. DNA of the CDR3: TGTGCCAGTACCCAGGGGGGACGGGAGACCCAGTACTTC. Encoded protein: CASTQGGRETQYF.

This chain joins TRBV9 and TRBJ1-6; the match to TRBD1 covers 9 bases. Germline V gene data show CDR1 as SGDLS and CDR2 as YYNGEE. There are 16 residues in the CDR3. After removal of 2 bases from V and 8 bases from J, the junction contained 8 bases not matched to a gene. CDR3 DNA: TGTGCCAGCAGCGTTCGGGACAGGGTGATGGATTCACCCCTCCACTTT. Amino acids: CASSVRDRVMDSPLHF.

The sample holds one count of this clone. V and J are TRBV5-1 and TRBJ2-3; 14 bases are a match to TRBD2. The V gene's germline CDR1 is SGHRS and CDR2 YFSETQ. With V trimmed by 5 bases and J by 5 bases, 4 bases remained unmatched. The CDR3 is 15 amino acids. CDR3 in DNA: TGCGCCAGCAGGGAGGGACTAGCGGGAGTAGATACGCAGTATTTT. Protein product: CASREGLAGVDTQYF.

V is TRBV6-5 and J is TRBJ1-2; TRBD1 matches 9 bases. V trimming: 5 bases; J trimming: 4 bases; junction bases outside the gene matches: 5. CDR1 and CDR2 from the germline V gene are MNHEY and SVGAGI. The CDR3 contains 14 residues. CDR3: CASSKGQGGYGYTF. The CDR3 region has the DNA TGTGCCAGCAGTAAGGGACAGGGTGGCTATGGCTACACCTTC.

V usage is TRBV5-1 and J usage is TRBJ2-5, with TRBD2 matching over 8 bases. The V and J ends lost 0 bases and 0 bases, in that order; junction bases with no gene match: 4. Germline CDR1 reads SGHRS; CDR2 reads YFSETQ. This CDR3 spans 16 amino acids. The CDR3 bases are TGCGCCAGCAGCTTGGCCAGGCGGGGGGACCAAGAGACCCAGTACTTC. The encoded protein is CASSLARRGDQETQYF.

J is TRBJ2-7 and V is TRBV7-2; 7 nucleotides agree with TRBD2. Germline V CDR1 and CDR2: SGHTA, FQGNSA. The CDR3 loop spans 18 amino acids. Trimming removed 7 bases from V and 4 bases from J; junction bases left unmatched: 22. CDR3 region: CASTLGRDGLGRLYEQYF. DNA of the CDR3: TGTGCCAGCACCCTAGGGAGGGATGGCCTTGGACGCCTGTACGAGCAGTACTTC.

CDR3 sequence (DNA): TGTGCCAGCAGCCAAGATACACCGATGAACACTGAAGCTTTCTTT. Translating it yields CASSQDTPMNTEAFF. This sequence joins TRBV3-1 (or the pseudogene TRBV3-2) and TRBJ1-1; D remains unclear. Per germline, CDR1 LGHDT and CDR2 YNNKEL (reference sequence). The CDR3 length is 15 residues. The V end was cut by 0 bases, the J end by 0 bases, with 8 bases between.

V usage is TRBV27 and J usage is TRBJ1-5, with 10 bases fitting TRBD1. V gave up 6 bases and J gave up 0 bases; unmatched junction bases: 11. CDR1 and CDR2 from the germline V gene are MNHEY and SMNVEV (reference sequence). The CDR3 sequence is 18 residues long. In nucleotides, the CDR3 is TGTGCCAGCAGACCCCATTTTGGACAGGGGGATAGCAATCAGCCCCAGCATTTT. Its translation: CASRPHFGQGDSNQPQHF.

The V and J genes are TRBV7-9 and TRBJ2-7, with D perhaps TRBD1 (6 bases). Germline lookup yields CDR1 SEHNR and CDR2 FQNEAQ (reference sequence). The length of the CDR3 is 16 residues. V dropped 1 base and J dropped 6 bases, with 19 bases sitting between them. CDR3 amino acids: CASSLEGVGYATEQYF. The CDR3 DNA sequence: TGTGCCAGCAGCTTAGAGGGGGTAGGATATGCCACCGAGCAGTACTTC.

This clone was recorded a few times. The chain uses TRBV7-8 and TRBJ1-6; D not resolved. Germline V gene data show CDR1 as SGHVS and CDR2 as FQNEAQ. Trimming removed 4 bases at V and 7 bases at J, with 11 bases between. The CDR3 has 14 amino acids. The CDR3 DNA follows: TGTGCCAGCAGCTCCAGGATACTCAATTCACCCCTCCACTTT. Its translation: CASSSRILNSPLHF.

CDR3 DNA: TGTGCCAGCAGCCCCCGAGTAGCGGGAGGCACAGATACGCAGTATTTT. It yields the protein CASSPRVAGGTDTQYF. The chain employs TRBV4-2 and TRBJ2-3; TRBD2 agrees at 9 bases. The V gene end was trimmed by 4 bases and the J gene end by 1 base; junction bases not matched to a gene: 6. Per germline, CDR1 LGHNA and CDR2 YNFKEQ. This CDR3 spans 16 amino acids.